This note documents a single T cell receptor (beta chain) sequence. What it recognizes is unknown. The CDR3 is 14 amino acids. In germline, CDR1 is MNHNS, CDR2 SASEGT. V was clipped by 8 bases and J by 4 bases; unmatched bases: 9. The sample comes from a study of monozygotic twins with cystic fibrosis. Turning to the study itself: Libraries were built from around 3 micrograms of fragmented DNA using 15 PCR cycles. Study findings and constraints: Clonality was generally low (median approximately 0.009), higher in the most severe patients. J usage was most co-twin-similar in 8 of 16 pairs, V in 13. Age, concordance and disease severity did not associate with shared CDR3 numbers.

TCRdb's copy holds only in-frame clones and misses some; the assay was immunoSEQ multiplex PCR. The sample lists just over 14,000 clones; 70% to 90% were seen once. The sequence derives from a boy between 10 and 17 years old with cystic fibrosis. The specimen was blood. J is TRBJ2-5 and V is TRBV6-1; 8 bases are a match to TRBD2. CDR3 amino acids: CASSPRAGGETQYF. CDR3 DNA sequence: TGTGCCAGCTCTCCCCGCGCGGGGGGAGAGACCCAGTACTTC.